This T cell receptor beta chain is from a study of cytomegalovirus exposure and HLA in healthy donors. The CDR3 loop spans 12 amino acids. Trimming shortened V by 4 bases and J by 4 bases, and 5 bases separated the two germline ends. CDR1 is SGHTA and CDR2 is FQGTGA in the germline V gene. 60 Vbeta and 13 Jbeta primers were used in PCR. TCRdb keeps only in-frame clones here, not all; method: immunoSEQ multiplex PCR. Altogether 100,000 to 150,000 clones are present, 75% to 90% being singletons, with the ten largest covering 0.24%. As to this clone: Its antigen is not known.

The study's findings and limits: Reportedly, HLA-A and HLA-B alleles of most subjects were accurately predicted from TCR beta. In an earlier analysis, in roughly 600 donors, most V segments appeared productive either ~87% or ~30% of the time. Three CMV-associated chains proved CMV antigen-specific in vitro. It was 150 to 200 TCR beta chains that were listed as cytomegalovirus-associated.

The chain recombines TRBV7-3 with TRBJ1-3; D unresolved. Sequenced input: PBMCs. The receptor comes from a man aged 45-65 years in good health and CMV-seronegative. CDR3 sequence (DNA): TGTGCCAGCAGCTCCGGGGGAAACACCATATATTTT. Residues: CASSSGGNTIYF.